This T cell receptor (beta chain) was recovered during a study of T cells in Graves' hyperthyroidism and ophthalmopathy (dated by TCRdb to the late 2010s). Notes on the research overall: Peripheral blood samples were taken at initial diagnosis, before any treatment was given. In several Graves' hyperthyroidism patients, the study also compared T-cell repertoires from thyroid tissue with T-cell repertoires from blood. The roughly 91 discovery patients were randomly split 7:3 into training and test sets. TCR Vbeta CDR3 sequencing of 130 to 150 peripheral blood samples (more than 40 ophthalmopathy, 75 to 85 hyperthyroidism and about 17 progressor patients) is reported in the paper. Prospective prediction of ophthalmopathy was tested in an independent validation cohort consisting of 18 to 20 hyperthyroidism patients and about 17 patients who later progressed to ophthalmopathy. TCR V-J signatures able to tell the groups apart were searched for in a discovery cohort of 90 to 100 patients, of whom over 40 had Graves' ophthalmopathy and 57 had stable Graves' hyperthyroidism. Following sampling, methimazole starting at 30 mg daily was given to hyperthyroidism patients, and high-dose intravenous methylprednisolone was given to ophthalmopathy patients.

The CDR3 has 16 amino acids, counting the end cysteine and phenylalanine. Of the read, only the CDR3 DNA is kept; its 48 bases are in frame from base 1. Based on the germline V gene, the CDR1 and CDR2 sequences are SGHRS and YFSETQ. A note on this clonotype: What antigen it recognizes has not been identified. An end of the junction differs from the germline gene, which may be a read error.

Overall results and qualifications from the work: In validation, progression to ophthalmopathy was predicted by the model with 70.59% sensitivity and approximately 78% specificity, a median of 6.5 months before onset. No statistical method was used to fix the sample size in advance, and group allocation was not hidden from the investigators. Most expanded thyroid clonotypes (frequency above 0.001) were also detected in blood, suggesting blood repertoires may reflect thyroid immune responses. Ophthalmopathy was separated from stable hyperthyroidism by a 13 V-J signature model, with approximately 90% sensitivity and approximately 81% specificity obtained in cross-validation and 80%/75% obtained in testing.

Ophthalmopathy patients had moderately to severely active disease, with a Clinical Activity Score of 3 or more, a NOSPECS grade of 4 or more, and a disease duration of less than 3 months. The study excluded patients with uncontrolled infections, other autoimmune diseases, pregnancy or lactation. Clinical symptoms, serum thyroxine and TRAb, thyroid ultrasound, and orbital computed tomography formed the basis for the diagnoses. Ficoll-Paque density gradient centrifugation was used to isolate PBMCs from 8 to 10 ml of fresh peripheral blood. Total RNA was extracted with Trizol reagent, and quality was checked on an Agilent 2100 Bioanalyzer. Amplification of TCR beta CDR3 regions was carried out from RNA transcripts. The TCR CDR3 was subjected to a first round of RT-PCR using the HTBI primer set and the Qiagen OneStep RT-PCR kit. Libraries were constructed in a second round of multiplex PCR, after which size selection and purification were performed. Libraries were sequenced paired-end with 100 bp reads on an Illumina HiSeq2000. As for the original processing: SOAPnuke was used to process the raw data, throwing out any read that contained adapters or uncalled bases, had a mean Phred below 15, or lacked an exact constant-primer or identifier match. High-quality paired reads were merged using COPE v1.2.5, and each unique nucleotide sequence was defined as a clonotype. Clonotypes were aligned to IMGT TRBV, TRBD and TRBJ reference segments using MiTCR v1.1. Only V-J combinations with frequency above 0.0001, covering about 99% of repertoires, were analysed. A TCS score was defined as the ratio between F50 (clonal expansion) and ExV (chaos), using BLOSUM62-based TCRdist between CDR3 peptides within each V-J. Welch's t-statistics and random forest reduced several hundred V-J features to roughly 13, which were used in a naive Bayes classifier (R e1071). TCRdb reprocessed the public reads (quality trimming at Q25 with fastp, clone calling with MiXCR) and kept in-frame beta chains. Rows are unified per CDR3 protein, each entry keeping the most common DNA and genes. TCRdb's processing, not the authors' own work, is the source of the V and J calls. This sample is represented by approximately 600,000 distinct CDR3 sequences; 20% to 25% of them were singletons. Of the sample, around a third is held by the ten largest clones.

Material for sequencing was blood. The chain is made from TRBV5-1 and TRBJ2-5; the D segment might be TRBD1 or TRBD2, since each matches 5 bases. The receptor was isolated from a young man with Graves' ophthalmopathy. The encoded CDR3 is CASRLVGEGAGETQYF. The bases are TGCGCCAGCAGATTGGTCGGGGAAGGGGCCGGGGAGACCCAGTACTTC.